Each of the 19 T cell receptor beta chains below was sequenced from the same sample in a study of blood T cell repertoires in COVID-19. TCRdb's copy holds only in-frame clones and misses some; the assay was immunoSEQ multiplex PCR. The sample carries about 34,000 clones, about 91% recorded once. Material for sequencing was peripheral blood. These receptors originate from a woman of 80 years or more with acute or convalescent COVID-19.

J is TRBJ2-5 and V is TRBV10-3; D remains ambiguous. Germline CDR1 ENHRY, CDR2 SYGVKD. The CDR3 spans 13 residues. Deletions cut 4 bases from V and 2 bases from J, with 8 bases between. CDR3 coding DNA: TGTGCCATCAGTGCCTTCAGACAAGAGACCCAGTACTTC. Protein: CAISAFRQETQYF.

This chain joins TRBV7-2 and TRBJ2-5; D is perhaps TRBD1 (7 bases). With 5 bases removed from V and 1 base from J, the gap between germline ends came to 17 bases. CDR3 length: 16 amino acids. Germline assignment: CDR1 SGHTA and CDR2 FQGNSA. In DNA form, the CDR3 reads TGTGCCAGCAGCCGTTACTACAGGGGACTCCAAGAGACCCAGTACTTC. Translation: CASSRYYRGLQETQYF.

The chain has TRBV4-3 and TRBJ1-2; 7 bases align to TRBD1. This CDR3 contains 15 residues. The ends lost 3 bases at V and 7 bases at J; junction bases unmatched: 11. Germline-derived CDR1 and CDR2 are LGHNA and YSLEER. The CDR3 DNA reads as TGCGCCAGCAGCCACCGGACAGGTCAGGACGGTGGCTACACCTTC. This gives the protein CASSHRTGQDGGYTF.

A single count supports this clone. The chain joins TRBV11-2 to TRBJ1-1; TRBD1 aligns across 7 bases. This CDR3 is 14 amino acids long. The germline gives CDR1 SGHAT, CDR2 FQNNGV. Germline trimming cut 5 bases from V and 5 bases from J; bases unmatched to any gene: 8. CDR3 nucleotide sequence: TGTGCCAGCAGCCCGGGACAGTCGGGAACTGAAGCTTTCTTT. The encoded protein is CASSPGQSGTEAFF.

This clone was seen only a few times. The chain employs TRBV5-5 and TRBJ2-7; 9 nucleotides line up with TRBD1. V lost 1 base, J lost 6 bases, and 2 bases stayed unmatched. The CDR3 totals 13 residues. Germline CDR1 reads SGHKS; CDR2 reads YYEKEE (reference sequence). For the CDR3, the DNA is TGTGCCAGCAGCTTGCTGACAGGGGGCGAGCAGTACTTC. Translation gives CASSLLTGGEQYF.

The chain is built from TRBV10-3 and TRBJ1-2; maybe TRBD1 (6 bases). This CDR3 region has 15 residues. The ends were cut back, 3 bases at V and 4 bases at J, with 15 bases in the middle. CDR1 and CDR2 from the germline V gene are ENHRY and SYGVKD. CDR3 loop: CAISDPRQVRYGYTF. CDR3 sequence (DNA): TGTGCCATCAGTGACCCTCGACAGGTGCGCTATGGCTACACCTTC.

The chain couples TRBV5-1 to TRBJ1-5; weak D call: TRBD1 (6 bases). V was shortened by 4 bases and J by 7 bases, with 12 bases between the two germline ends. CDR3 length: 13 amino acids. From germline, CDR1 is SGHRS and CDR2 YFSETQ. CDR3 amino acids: CASSPGEGQPQHF. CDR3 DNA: TGCGCCAGCAGCCCAGGGGAGGGACAGCCCCAGCATTTT.

DNA for the CDR3: TGTGCCAGCAGCCAAGGGCGGCGAAACACTGAAGCTTTCTTT. Amino acid sequence: CASSQGRRNTEAFF. This sequence joins TRBV3-1 (or the pseudogene TRBV3-2) and TRBJ1-1; no definite D call. Trimming took 1 base from V and 2 from J, leaving 8 bases between them. The CDR3 is 14 amino acids. Germline V lookup: CDR1 LGHDT, CDR2 YNNKEL (reference sequence).

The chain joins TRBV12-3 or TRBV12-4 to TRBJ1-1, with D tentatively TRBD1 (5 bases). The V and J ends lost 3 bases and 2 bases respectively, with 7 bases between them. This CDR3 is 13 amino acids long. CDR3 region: CASSLQGNTEAFF. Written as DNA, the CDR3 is TGTGCCAGCAGTTTGCAGGGAAACACTGAAGCTTTCTTT.

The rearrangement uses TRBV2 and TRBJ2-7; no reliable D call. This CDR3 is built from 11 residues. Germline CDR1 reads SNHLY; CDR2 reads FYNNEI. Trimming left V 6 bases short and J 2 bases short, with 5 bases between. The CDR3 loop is CASSQTYEQYF. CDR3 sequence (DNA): TGTGCCAGCAGCCAAACCTACGAGCAGTACTTC. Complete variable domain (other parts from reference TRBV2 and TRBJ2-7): EPEVTQTPSHQVTQMGQEVILRCVPISNHLYFYWYRQILGQKVEFLVSFYNNEISEKSEIFDDQFSVERPDGSNFTLKIRSTKLEDSAMYFCASSQTYEQYFGPGTRLTVT.

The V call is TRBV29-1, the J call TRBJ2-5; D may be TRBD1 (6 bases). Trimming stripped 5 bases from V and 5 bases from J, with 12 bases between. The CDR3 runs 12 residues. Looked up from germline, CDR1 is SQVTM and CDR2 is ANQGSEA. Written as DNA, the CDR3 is TGCAGCGTTCTTACAGGGATGGAGACCCAGTACTTC. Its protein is CSVLTGMETQYF.

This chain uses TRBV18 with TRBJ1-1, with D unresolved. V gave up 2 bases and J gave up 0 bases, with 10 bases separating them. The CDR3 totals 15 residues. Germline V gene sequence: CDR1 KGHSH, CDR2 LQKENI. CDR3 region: CASSPVYTVNTEAFF. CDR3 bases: TGTGCCAGCTCACCAGTTTATACAGTGAACACTGAAGCTTTCTTT.

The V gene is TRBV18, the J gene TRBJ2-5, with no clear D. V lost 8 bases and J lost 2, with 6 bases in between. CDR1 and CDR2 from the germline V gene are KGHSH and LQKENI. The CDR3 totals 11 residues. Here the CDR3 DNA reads TGTGCCAGCCGAGCTCAAGAGACCCAGTACTTC. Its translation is CASRAQETQYF.

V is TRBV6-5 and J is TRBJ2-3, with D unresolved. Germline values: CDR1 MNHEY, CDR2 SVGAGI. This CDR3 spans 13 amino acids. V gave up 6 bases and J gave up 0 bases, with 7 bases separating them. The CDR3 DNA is TGTGCCAGCAGCATCACTAGCACAGATACGCAGTATTTT. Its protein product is CASSITSTDTQYF.

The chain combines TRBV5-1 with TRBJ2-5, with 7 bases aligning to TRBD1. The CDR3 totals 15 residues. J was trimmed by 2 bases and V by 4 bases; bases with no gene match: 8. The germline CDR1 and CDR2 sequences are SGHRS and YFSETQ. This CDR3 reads CASSPTGFLQETQYF. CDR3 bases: TGCGCCAGCAGCCCGACAGGGTTTTTGCAAGAGACCCAGTACTTC.

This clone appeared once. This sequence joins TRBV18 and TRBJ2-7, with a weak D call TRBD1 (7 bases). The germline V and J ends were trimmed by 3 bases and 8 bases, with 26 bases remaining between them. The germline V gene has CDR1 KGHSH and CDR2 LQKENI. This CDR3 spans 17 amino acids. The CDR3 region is CASSPYGRGTALRKQYF. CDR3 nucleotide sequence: TGTGCCAGCTCACCCTACGGCCGGGGGACAGCACTTAGGAAGCAGTACTTC. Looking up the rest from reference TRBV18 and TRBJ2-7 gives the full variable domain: NAGVMQNPRHLVRRRGQEARLRCSPMKGHSHVYWYRQLPEEGLKFMVYLQKENIIDESGMPKERFSAEFPKEGPSILRIQQVVRGDSAAYFCASSPYGRGTALRKQYFGPGTRLTVT.

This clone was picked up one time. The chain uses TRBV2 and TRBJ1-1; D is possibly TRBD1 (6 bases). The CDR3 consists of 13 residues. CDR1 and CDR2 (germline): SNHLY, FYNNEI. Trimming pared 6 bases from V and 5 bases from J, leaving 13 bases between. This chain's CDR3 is CASRGTLLTEAFF. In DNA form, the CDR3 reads TGTGCCAGCAGGGGGACATTGTTGACTGAAGCTTTCTTT.

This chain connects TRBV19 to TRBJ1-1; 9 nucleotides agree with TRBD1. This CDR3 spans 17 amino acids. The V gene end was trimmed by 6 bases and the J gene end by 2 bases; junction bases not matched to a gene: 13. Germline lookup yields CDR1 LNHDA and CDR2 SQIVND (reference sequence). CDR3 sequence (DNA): TGTGCCAGTAGGCCAAATATGGGACAGGGTAAAAACACTGAAGCTTTCTTT. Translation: CASRPNMGQGKNTEAFF. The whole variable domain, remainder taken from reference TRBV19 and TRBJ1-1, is DGGITQSPKYLFRKEGQNVTLSCEQNLNHDAMYWYRQDPGQGLRLIYYSQIVNDFQKGDIAEGYSVSREKKESFPLTVTSAQKNPTAFYLCASRPNMGQGKNTEAFFGQGTRLTVV.

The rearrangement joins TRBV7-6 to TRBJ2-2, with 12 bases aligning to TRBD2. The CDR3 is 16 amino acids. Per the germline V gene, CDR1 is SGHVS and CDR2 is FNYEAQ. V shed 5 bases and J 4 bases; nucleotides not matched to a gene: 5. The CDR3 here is CASSPQTSGGTGELFF. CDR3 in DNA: TGTGCCAGCAGCCCTCAGACTAGCGGGGGCACCGGGGAGCTGTTTTTT. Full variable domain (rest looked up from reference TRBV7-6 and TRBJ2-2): GAGVSQSPRYKVTKRGQDVALRCDPISGHVSLYWYRQALGQGPEFLTYFNYEAQQDKSGLPNDRFSAERPEGSISTLTIQRTEQRDSAMYRCASSPQTSGGTGELFFGEGSRLTVL.